The 11 T cell receptor beta chains given below trace back to one sample, sequenced in a study of OX40 agonist ivuxolimab in advanced cancers. Generated by immunoSEQ multiplex PCR, the TCRdb table keeps only in-frame clones and is missing some. The data hold around 150,000 clones, with roughly 94% observed a single time. Specimen: CD4+ or CD8+ T cells sorted from blood, collected in a trial of the OX40 agonist ivuxolimab. The receptors here all came from an adult with an advanced solid tumor such as melanoma, head and neck, liver or kidney cancer.

The chain is built from TRBV5-1 and TRBJ2-1, with TRBD2 matching 15 bases. With V trimmed by 0 bases and J by 8 bases, 15 bases remained unmatched. There are 20 residues in the CDR3. Germline V CDR1 and CDR2: SGHRS, YFSETQ. CDR3 sequence (DNA): TGCGCCAGCAGCTTGGAGGCCAGCGGGACTAGCGGGAGGTTATTGGATGAGCAGTTCTTC. It yields the protein CASSLEASGTSGRLLDEQFF.

This clone was seen only once. Within the sample, other DNA sequences also encode this same CDR3. The chain is built from TRBV5-1 and TRBJ1-1; 7 bases fit TRBD1. CDR1 and CDR2 from the germline V gene are SGHRS and YFSETQ. Trimming cost V 0 bases and J 1 base; bases outside gene matches: 0. This CDR3 contains 14 residues. The CDR3: CASSLDRGNTEAFF. The CDR3 region has the DNA TGCGCCAGCAGCTTGGACAGGGGGAACACTGAAGCTTTCTTT.

For the CDR3, the DNA is TGTGCCAGCAGCGCCCTTGCGTTTAGCTCCTACGAGCAGTACTTC. Its protein product is CASSALAFSSYEQYF. This rearrangement joins TRBV6-5 to TRBJ2-7; D gene ambiguous. The CDR3 runs 15 residues. Trimming took off 6 bases at V and 0 bases at J, with 15 bases between the two ends. CDR1 and CDR2 from the germline V gene are MNHEY and SVGAGI.

The chain employs TRBV21-1 and TRBJ2-6. TRBV21-1 is an annotated pseudogene. The CDR3 loop spans 16 amino acids. The CDR3 nucleotides read TGTGCCAGCTATCACATGGCTCTCTGGAGGGCCAACGTCCTGACTTTC. It codes for CASYHMALWRANVLTF.

V usage is TRBV6-1 and J usage is TRBJ1-1; D remains ambiguous. Germline V lookup: CDR1 MNHNS, CDR2 SASEGT. V lost 5 bases and J 0 bases, leaving 10 bases between the germline ends. This CDR3 is 14 amino acids long. CDR3 region: CASSSLSMNTEAFF. As DNA, the CDR3 is TGTGCCAGCAGTTCCTTATCCATGAACACTGAAGCTTTCTTT.

V gene TRBV19 combines with J gene TRBJ1-3; 7 bases are a match to TRBD1. Germline V gene sequence: CDR1 LNHDA, CDR2 SQIVND (reference sequence). V shed 7 bases, J shed 0 bases, and the junction held 6 bases outside the gene matches. The CDR3 loop spans 15 amino acids. In DNA, the CDR3 is TGTGCCAGTACCCCACAGGGGAACTCTGGAAACACCATATATTTT. This translates into CASTPQGNSGNTIYF.

This chain connects TRBV11-2 to TRBJ1-2; no reliable D call. The CDR3 is 13 residues long. Trimming took 3 bases from V and 0 from J, leaving 5 bases between them. Germline V gives CDR1 SGHAT, CDR2 FQNNGV. CDR3 sequence: CASSFEANYGYTF. Written as DNA, the CDR3 is TGTGCCAGCAGCTTTGAAGCTAACTATGGCTACACCTTC.

The rearrangement links TRBV7-2 to TRBJ1-2, with TRBD1 as a possible D gene (5 bases). The germline CDR1 and CDR2 sequences are SGHTA and FQGNSA. Trimming stripped 0 bases from V and 4 bases from J, with 12 bases between. The length of the CDR3 is 15 residues. The CDR3 DNA sequence: TGTGCCAGCAGCTTAGCAATCCAGGGTGGCTATGGCTACACCTTC. It translates to CASSLAIQGGYGYTF. Filled out from reference TRBV7-2 and TRBJ1-2, the complete variable domain reads GAGVSQSPSNKVTEKGKDVELRCDPISGHTALYWYRQSLGQGLEFLIYFQGNSAPDKSGLPSDRFSAERTGGSVSTLTIQRTQQEDSAVYLCASSLAIQGGYGYTFGSGTRLTVV.

J is TRBJ1-2 and V is TRBV4-3; D uncertain. The CDR3 is made up of 15 amino acids. The V and J ends lost 0 bases and 6 bases respectively, with 14 bases between them. Germline V gives CDR1 LGHNA, CDR2 YSLEER. Written as DNA, the CDR3 is TGCGCCAGCAGCCAAGATAGAGGGAGGCAGAATGGCTACACCTTC. This sequence encodes CASSQDRGRQNGYTF.

CDR3 in amino acids: CASSPTGSGETQYF. The CDR3, as DNA: TGTGCCAGCAGCCCTACAGGGTCGGGGGAGACCCAGTACTTC. V gene TRBV7-3 combines with J gene TRBJ2-5, with D perhaps matching TRBD1 (6 bases). In germline, CDR1 is SGHTA, CDR2 FQGTGA. The CDR3 is 14 amino acids. The V gene lost 5 bases and the J gene lost 5 bases, with 15 bases spanning the gap.

This rearrangement joins TRBV6-1 to TRBJ2-2; D unclear. Germline V lookup: CDR1 MNHNS, CDR2 SASEGT. Trimming pared 5 bases from V and 3 bases from J, leaving 13 bases between. The CDR3 is made up of 15 amino acids. The CDR3 loop is CASSRTDRDTGELFF. Here the CDR3 DNA reads TGTGCCAGCAGTCGGACGGACCGCGACACCGGGGAGCTGTTTTTT.